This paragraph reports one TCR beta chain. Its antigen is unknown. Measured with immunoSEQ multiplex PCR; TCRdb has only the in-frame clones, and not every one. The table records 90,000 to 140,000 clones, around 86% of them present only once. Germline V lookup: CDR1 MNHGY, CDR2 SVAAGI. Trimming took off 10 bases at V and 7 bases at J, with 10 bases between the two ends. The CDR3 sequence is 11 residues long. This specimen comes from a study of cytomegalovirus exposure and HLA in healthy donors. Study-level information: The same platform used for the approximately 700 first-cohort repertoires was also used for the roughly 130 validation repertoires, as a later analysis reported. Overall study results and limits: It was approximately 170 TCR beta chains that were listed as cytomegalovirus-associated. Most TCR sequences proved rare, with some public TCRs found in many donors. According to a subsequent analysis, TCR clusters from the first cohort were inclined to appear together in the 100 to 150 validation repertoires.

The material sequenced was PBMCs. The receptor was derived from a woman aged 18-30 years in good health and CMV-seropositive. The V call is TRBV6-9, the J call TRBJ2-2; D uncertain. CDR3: CANLEVGELFF. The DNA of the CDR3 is TGTGCCAACCTAGAGGTCGGGGAGCTGTTTTTT.